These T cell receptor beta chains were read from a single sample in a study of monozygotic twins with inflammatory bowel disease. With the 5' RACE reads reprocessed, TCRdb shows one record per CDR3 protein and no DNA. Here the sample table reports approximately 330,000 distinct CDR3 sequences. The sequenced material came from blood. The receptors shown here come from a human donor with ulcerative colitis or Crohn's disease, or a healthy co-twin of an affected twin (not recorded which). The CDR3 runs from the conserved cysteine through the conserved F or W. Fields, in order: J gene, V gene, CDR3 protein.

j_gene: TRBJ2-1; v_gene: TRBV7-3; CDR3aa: CASSLRSRSYNEQFF
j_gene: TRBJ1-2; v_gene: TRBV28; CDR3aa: CASSGDYGYTF
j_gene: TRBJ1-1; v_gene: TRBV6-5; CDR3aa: CASSYNINRANLEAFF
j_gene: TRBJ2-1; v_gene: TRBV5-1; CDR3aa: CASSSTQSGPSSYNEQFF
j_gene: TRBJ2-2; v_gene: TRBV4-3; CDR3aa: CASSQSVIGTVNTGELFF
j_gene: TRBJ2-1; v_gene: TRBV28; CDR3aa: CASTRGYNEQFF
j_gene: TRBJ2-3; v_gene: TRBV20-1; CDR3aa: CSARDRTSGDITDTQYF
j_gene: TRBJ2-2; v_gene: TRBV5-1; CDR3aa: CASSLNRRTGELFF
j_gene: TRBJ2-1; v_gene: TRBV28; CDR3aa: CASSSPIKNSYNEQFF
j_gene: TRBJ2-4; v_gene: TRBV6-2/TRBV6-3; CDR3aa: CASSASGSQNIQYF
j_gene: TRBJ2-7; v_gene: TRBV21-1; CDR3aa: CASSKLRGGKSYEQYF
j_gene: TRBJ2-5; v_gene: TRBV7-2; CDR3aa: CASSLVADGFGETQYF
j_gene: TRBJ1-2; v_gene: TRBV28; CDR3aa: CASSMGGGARLNYGYTF
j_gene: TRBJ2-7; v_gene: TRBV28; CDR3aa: CASGSGQSYEQYF
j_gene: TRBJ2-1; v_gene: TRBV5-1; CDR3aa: CASSLDASGTFYNEQFF
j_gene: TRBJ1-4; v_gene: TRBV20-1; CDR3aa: CSAVRGKTNEKLFF